This T cell receptor beta chain was documented in a study of blood T cell repertoires in COVID-19. The wider study: Sample material is recorded as cDNA or gDNA derived from T cells, B-cell-depleted T cells, or PBMCs.

Study processing details: Nucleated cell number was recorded as an estimate derived from reference gene primer amplification. Profiled with immunoSEQ multiplex PCR; TCRdb holds only in-frame clones, not every one. V, J and clone size were drawn from that table, and D and trimming were deduced from the DNA. The repertoire consists of 300,000 to 350,000 clones, with roughly 90% occurring once and the leading ten covering more than 6%. The Seattle patients joined while their infection was active and were tracked longitudinally afterward. Material: peripheral blood. The clonotype originates from a woman aged 25 to 39 with COVID-19, enrolled during active disease.

Here the CDR3 DNA reads TGTGCCAGCAGCTTAATTGGACAGGGGGCTTGGGATGAGCAGTTCTTC. Translating it yields CASSLIGQGAWDEQFF. The V call is TRBV7-9, the J call TRBJ2-1, with 11 bases matching TRBD1. The V gene end was trimmed by 2 bases and the J gene end by 8 bases; junction bases not matched to a gene: 8. The CDR3 is made up of 16 amino acids. Germline lookup yields CDR1 SEHNR and CDR2 FQNEAQ (reference sequence).